A selection of T cell receptor beta chains follows, all from one sample in a study of blood T cell repertoires in COVID-19. Assay: immunoSEQ multiplex PCR; the TCRdb copy retains only in-frame clones and omits some. This sample has some 77,000 clones, with roughly 85% found just once. Sequenced: peripheral blood. The receptors originated from a woman aged 55-75 years with acute or convalescent COVID-19. The CDR3 runs from the conserved cysteine through the conserved F or W. D genes are given only for firm matches. Rows may omit the clone size; those that give it use once, few, many or a size class.

CDR3nt: TGTGCCAGTAGTAGGGACAGGGCTGGCTACAATCAGCCCCAGCATTTT; CDR3aa: CASSRDRAGYNQPQHF; d_gene: TRBD1; v_gene: TRBV19; j_gene: TRBJ1-5; abundance: .
CDR3nt: TGTGCCAGCAACTTAGTAAGGACAGTAAACACTGAAGCTTTCTTT; CDR3aa: CASNLVRTVNTEAFF; d_gene: .; v_gene: TRBV7-2; j_gene: TRBJ1-1; abundance: .
CDR3nt: TGTGCCTGGAGGAAGATAGGCGGGGGAAGTGAAAAACTGTTTTTT; CDR3aa: CAWRKIGGGSEKLFF; d_gene: .; v_gene: TRBV30; j_gene: TRBJ1-4; abundance: .
CDR3nt: TGCGCCAGCAGCCAACAAGCTGGGGGGATCTCCAATCAGCCCCAGCATTTT; CDR3aa: CASSQQAGGISNQPQHF; d_gene: .; v_gene: TRBV4-1; j_gene: TRBJ1-5; abundance: .
CDR3nt: TGTGCCAGCAGCTTATCGCAAACAGGGATCTACGAGCAGTACTTC; CDR3aa: CASSLSQTGIYEQYF; d_gene: .; v_gene: TRBV7-6; j_gene: TRBJ2-7; abundance: .
CDR3nt: TGTGCCAGCAGTCAGATGGCGGTTGATGAGCAGTTCTTC; CDR3aa: CASSQMAVDEQFF; d_gene: .; v_gene: TRBV2; j_gene: TRBJ2-1; abundance: .
CDR3nt: TGTGCCAGCAGTGACAGGACTAGCGGGACAGATACGCAGTATTTT; CDR3aa: CASSDRTSGTDTQYF; d_gene: TRBD2; v_gene: TRBV6-4; j_gene: TRBJ2-3; abundance: .
CDR3nt: TGTGCCAGCAGCAAAGTTGAGCCCCGCTATGGCTACACCTTC; CDR3aa: CASSKVEPRYGYTF; d_gene: .; v_gene: TRBV21-1; j_gene: TRBJ1-2; abundance: .
CDR3nt: TGCGCCAGCTCGCCGTGGGGACAGGGTAATGAAAAACTGTTTTTT; CDR3aa: CASSPWGQGNEKLFF; d_gene: TRBD1; v_gene: TRBV5-1; j_gene: TRBJ1-4; abundance: once
CDR3nt: TGTGCCAGCAGCTTGGGGAGCGGGAGAGGACCCAATGAGCAGTTCTTC; CDR3aa: CASSLGSGRGPNEQFF; d_gene: TRBD2; v_gene: TRBV5-4; j_gene: TRBJ2-1; abundance: .
CDR3nt: TGTGCCACCAGCAGAGTCCCCAGCGGTGAGCAGTTCTTC; CDR3aa: CATSRVPSGEQFF; d_gene: .; v_gene: TRBV15; j_gene: TRBJ2-1; abundance: .
CDR3nt: TGTGCCAGCAGTTCTCTGTGGGGACAGGGAATCCACGAGCAGTACTTC; CDR3aa: CASSSLWGQGIHEQYF; d_gene: TRBD1; v_gene: TRBV27; j_gene: TRBJ2-7; abundance: few
CDR3nt: TGTGCCAGCAGCTCCGGGGGGGCGTACACCGGGGAGCTGTTTTTT; CDR3aa: CASSSGGAYTGELFF; d_gene: TRBD2; v_gene: TRBV9; j_gene: TRBJ2-2; abundance: .
CDR3nt: TGTGCCAGTAGACTAGGGGGCCCGGCGCAACGTCAGCCCCAGCATTTT; CDR3aa: CASRLGGPAQRQPQHF; d_gene: TRBD1; v_gene: TRBV19; j_gene: TRBJ1-5; abundance: .
CDR3nt: TGCAGCGGTGGCGGGACTGAAGCTTTCTTT; CDR3aa: CSGGGTEAFF; d_gene: .; v_gene: TRBV29-1; j_gene: TRBJ1-1; abundance: .
CDR3nt: TGTGCCAGCAGCTTGAACAGGGGTCAGGGTCCCCAGCATTTT; CDR3aa: CASSLNRGQGPQHF; d_gene: TRBD1; v_gene: TRBV5-6; j_gene: TRBJ1-5; abundance: .
CDR3nt: TGTGCCAGCTCCGGGACAGGGGGCTTCGAGCAGTACTTC; CDR3aa: CASSGTGGFEQYF; d_gene: TRBD1; v_gene: TRBV18; j_gene: TRBJ2-7; abundance: .
CDR3nt: TGTGCCAGCAACCCTAGACTAGCGGGGGGTATGGAGACCCAGTACTTC; CDR3aa: CASNPRLAGGMETQYF; d_gene: TRBD2; v_gene: TRBV27; j_gene: TRBJ2-5; abundance: .
CDR3nt: TGTGCCAGCAGCAGGACAGGTGAAGCTTTCTTT; CDR3aa: CASSRTGEAFF; d_gene: TRBD1; v_gene: TRBV12-3/TRBV12-4; j_gene: TRBJ1-1; abundance: .
CDR3nt: TGTGCCAGTAGTAGTATTGGGGGGGTGGGCACTGAAGCTTTCTTT; CDR3aa: CASSSIGGVGTEAFF; d_gene: .; v_gene: TRBV19; j_gene: TRBJ1-1; abundance: .
CDR3nt: TGTGCCAGCAGCTCCGGACAGGGCTACGTACGGATGTCGGCTTTCTTT; CDR3aa: CASSSGQGYVRMSAFF; d_gene: TRBD1; v_gene: TRBV5-8; j_gene: TRBJ1-1; abundance: .
CDR3nt: TGCGCCAGCAGCTTGGGAGGGCGACGGAATTCACCCCTCCACTTT; CDR3aa: CASSLGGRRNSPLHF; d_gene: .; v_gene: TRBV5-1; j_gene: TRBJ1-6; abundance: .
CDR3nt: TGCAGTGCTAGTCAGAGCGGGGGCCCCACAGATACGCAGTATTTT; CDR3aa: CSASQSGGPTDTQYF; d_gene: TRBD2; v_gene: TRBV20-1; j_gene: TRBJ2-3; abundance: .
CDR3nt: TGTGCCAGCAGCTCGAGTGAGACCCAGTACTTC; CDR3aa: CASSSSETQYF; d_gene: .; v_gene: TRBV7-6; j_gene: TRBJ2-5; abundance: .
CDR3nt: TGTGCCACCAGCTTACAGGGGGCAGGAGAGACCCAGTACTTC; CDR3aa: CATSLQGAGETQYF; d_gene: TRBD1; v_gene: TRBV24-1; j_gene: TRBJ2-5; abundance: .
CDR3nt: TGTGCCAGCAGCGTAGCAGGAGCGGGCTCTGGGGCCAACGTCCTGACTTTC; CDR3aa: CASSVAGAGSGANVLTF; d_gene: .; v_gene: TRBV9; j_gene: TRBJ2-6; abundance: .
CDR3nt: TGTGCCAGCAGCCAAGGGCTAGCGGGGGGGTGGAGCACAGATACGCAGTATTTT; CDR3aa: CASSQGLAGGWSTDTQYF; d_gene: TRBD2; v_gene: TRBV4-2; j_gene: TRBJ2-3; abundance: .
CDR3nt: TGTGCCAGCAGGGGGACTTGGAGCTCCTACGAGCAGTACTTC; CDR3aa: CASRGTWSSYEQYF; d_gene: .; v_gene: TRBV6-5; j_gene: TRBJ2-7; abundance: .
CDR3nt: TGTGCCTGGACCCGGACGGCTAGCTTTTACGAGCAGTACTTC; CDR3aa: CAWTRTASFYEQYF; d_gene: .; v_gene: TRBV30; j_gene: TRBJ2-7; abundance: .
CDR3nt: TGTGCCAGCAGCCGTCAATTCACAGGGACCGGGTATGGCTACACCTTC; CDR3aa: CASSRQFTGTGYGYTF; d_gene: .; v_gene: TRBV3-1/TRBV3-2; j_gene: TRBJ1-2; abundance: .
CDR3nt: TGCGCCAGCAGCTTGGACGTTAGCGGGAGGGCCTACGAGCAGTACTTC; CDR3aa: CASSLDVSGRAYEQYF; d_gene: TRBD2; v_gene: TRBV5-1; j_gene: TRBJ2-7; abundance: .
CDR3nt: TGTGCCAGCAGCTTGCAGGGTAGTCCCAATGAGCAGTTCTTC; CDR3aa: CASSLQGSPNEQFF; d_gene: .; v_gene: TRBV5-6; j_gene: TRBJ2-1; abundance: .
CDR3nt: TGTGCCAGTAGAACCTCCGGGACAGGGCTCAATCAGCCCCAGCATTTT; CDR3aa: CASRTSGTGLNQPQHF; d_gene: TRBD1; v_gene: TRBV19; j_gene: TRBJ1-5; abundance: few
CDR3nt: TGCAGTGCTAGTGTTAGCGGGTTTATGGAGACCCAGTACTTC; CDR3aa: CSASVSGFMETQYF; d_gene: TRBD2; v_gene: TRBV20-1; j_gene: TRBJ2-5; abundance: .
CDR3nt: TGTGCCAGTTCCCCTAGGTCTGCCACAGATACGCAGTATTTT; CDR3aa: CASSPRSATDTQYF; d_gene: .; v_gene: TRBV7-9; j_gene: TRBJ2-3; abundance: .
CDR3nt: TGTGCCAGCTCACCAAGACTTGAGTCCGGGGAGCTGTTTTTT; CDR3aa: CASSPRLESGELFF; d_gene: .; v_gene: TRBV18; j_gene: TRBJ2-2; abundance: .
CDR3nt: TGTGCCAGCAGCCAAGGCAGGGGGGTATACGAGCAGTACTTC; CDR3aa: CASSQGRGVYEQYF; d_gene: .; v_gene: TRBV14; j_gene: TRBJ2-7; abundance: .
CDR3nt: TGTGCCAGAGGACAGCCTCAAGAGACCCAGTACTTC; CDR3aa: CARGQPQETQYF; d_gene: .; v_gene: TRBV21-1; j_gene: TRBJ2-5; abundance: .
CDR3nt: TGTGCTAGTGCCTTAAAGGGACTAGCGGATCCTAGCACAGATACGCAGTATTTT; CDR3aa: CASALKGLADPSTDTQYF; d_gene: TRBD2; v_gene: TRBV12-5; j_gene: TRBJ2-3; abundance: .
CDR3nt: TGTGCCAGCAGCCAAACGGTTAGCTCCTACAATGAGCAGTTCTTC; CDR3aa: CASSQTVSSYNEQFF; d_gene: .; v_gene: TRBV5-6; j_gene: TRBJ2-1; abundance: .
CDR3nt: TGTGCCAGCAGCCCCCTCAGGGGGACAGGGCGTTACGAGCAGTACTTC; CDR3aa: CASSPLRGTGRYEQYF; d_gene: TRBD1; v_gene: TRBV9; j_gene: TRBJ2-7; abundance: once
CDR3nt: TGTGCCAGCAGTTACGGGGCAAACCAAGAGACCCAGTACTTC; CDR3aa: CASSYGANQETQYF; d_gene: .; v_gene: TRBV6-5; j_gene: TRBJ2-5; abundance: .
CDR3nt: TGTGCCAGTAGTATCCTCAGTTATAGCAATCAGCCCCAGCATTTT; CDR3aa: CASSILSYSNQPQHF; d_gene: .; v_gene: TRBV19; j_gene: TRBJ1-5; abundance: .
CDR3nt: TGTGCCAGTCGCCGGGACTATGGCTACACCTTC; CDR3aa: CASRRDYGYTF; d_gene: .; v_gene: TRBV19; j_gene: TRBJ1-2; abundance: few
CDR3nt: TGTGCCAGCAGCCCGACGGGACTAGCGGGAAACTACGAGCAGTACTTC; CDR3aa: CASSPTGLAGNYEQYF; d_gene: TRBD2; v_gene: TRBV28; j_gene: TRBJ2-7; abundance: .
CDR3nt: TGCGCCAGCAGCTTGGGCCCAGGCGGCAATCAGCCCCAGCATTTT; CDR3aa: CASSLGPGGNQPQHF; d_gene: .; v_gene: TRBV5-1; j_gene: TRBJ1-5; abundance: .
CDR3nt: TGTGCCAGCAGTGAAGTAAGCAGGGCCACTGAAGCTTTCTTT; CDR3aa: CASSEVSRATEAFF; d_gene: .; v_gene: TRBV2; j_gene: TRBJ1-1; abundance: once
CDR3nt: TGTGCCAGCAGCTTATATGATAGGGGCACTGAAGCTTTCTTT; CDR3aa: CASSLYDRGTEAFF; d_gene: .; v_gene: TRBV7-9; j_gene: TRBJ1-1; abundance: .
CDR3nt: TGTGCCAGCAGTCGGAGCGGGAGCTACGAGCAGTACTTC; CDR3aa: CASSRSGSYEQYF; d_gene: TRBD2; v_gene: TRBV12-3/TRBV12-4; j_gene: TRBJ2-7; abundance: once
CDR3nt: TGTGCCAGCAGCCCCCACCCGGGGGGGCCGACAGATACGCAGTATTTT; CDR3aa: CASSPHPGGPTDTQYF; d_gene: TRBD2; v_gene: TRBV9; j_gene: TRBJ2-3; abundance: .
CDR3nt: TGTGCCAGCACCGAGTTCATCGGGGAGCTGTTTTTT; CDR3aa: CASTEFIGELFF; d_gene: .; v_gene: TRBV6-5; j_gene: TRBJ2-2; abundance: .
CDR3nt: TGTGCCAGCATCGAATTGGGAACAGGGGGCCTCGGACAGACCCAGTACTTC; CDR3aa: CASIELGTGGLGQTQYF; d_gene: TRBD1; v_gene: TRBV5-6; j_gene: TRBJ2-5; abundance: once